The 24 T cell receptor beta chains presented below share a single source sample, sequenced in a study of patients and donors after allogeneic stem cell transplantation (dated by TCRdb to between 2020 and 2021). The library relied on RT-PCR. The reads were generated on a NextSeq 550. TCRdb itself trimmed the public reads at Q25 with fastp, ran MiXCR and retained productive beta chains. Rows are combined by CDR3 protein, so each entry shows the most common genes and DNA. This sample lists approximately 170,000 distinct CDR3 sequences; approximately 25% were detected once. The ten largest make up roughly 26% of the sample. Sequences were obtained from blood, either unsorted or a sorted T cell fraction (not recorded which). Source of these receptors: a human donor who was either an allogeneic HSCT recipient or a stem cell or donor lymphocyte infusion donor (not recorded which). It is not recorded whose cells these are; they may come from a transplant donor.

This clonotype was observed a handful of times. An end of the junction differs from the germline gene, which may be a read error. This rearrangement joins TRBV4-1 to TRBJ1-3; D uncertain. Germline-derived CDR1 and CDR2 are MGHRA and YSYEKL. This CDR3 region has 16 residues. CDR3 bases: TGCGCCAGCAGCCAAGAATTACTGGTCTCTGGAAACACCATATGTTTT. Protein sequence: CASSQELLVSGNTICF.

The chain links TRBV7-9 to TRBJ2-2; 10 nucleotides match TRBD2. CDR1 is SEHNR, CDR2 FQNEAQ, per germline (reference sequence). Trimming at V came to 5 bases and at J to 5 bases, leaving 11 bases not matched to a gene. This CDR3 spans 17 amino acids. CDR3 DNA sequence: TGTGCCAGCAGCCCACCCCTACTAGCGGGGTTGACCGGGGAGCTGTTTTTT. Translation gives CASSPPLLAGLTGELFF.

This clonotype has more than one count but fewer than ten. The genes are TRBV7-9 and TRBJ1-1, with D possibly matching TRBD1 (6 bases). Germline V gene data show CDR1 as SEHNR and CDR2 as FQNEAQ (reference sequence). The CDR3 runs to 15 residues. The V end lost 5 bases, the J end lost 3 bases, and 16 bases lay between the germline ends. In nucleotides, the CDR3 is TGTGCCAGCAGCCCTTCGACAGGTCCTTACACTGAAGCTTTCTTT. Translating it yields CASSPSTGPYTEAFF.

This clonotype was detected ten times or more. The genes are TRBV5-1 and TRBJ1-6; perhaps TRBD1 as D (6 bases). This CDR3 comprises 15 residues. Germline values: CDR1 SGHRS, CDR2 YFSETQ. V was shortened by 4 bases and J by 8 bases, with 16 bases between the two germline ends. Here the CDR3 DNA reads TGCGCCAGCAGCCCTGAAGGAGGGACATATTCACCCCTCCACTTT. It translates to CASSPEGGTYSPLHF.

The sample holds a few counts of this clonotype. This sequence joins TRBV7-2 and TRBJ1-3; tentatively, D is TRBD1 (5 bases). The germline V gene encodes CDR1 SGHTA and CDR2 FQGNSA. Trimming removed 2 bases at V and 8 bases at J, with 10 bases between. The CDR3 consists of 13 residues. The CDR3 reads CASSLNRGDTIYF. The CDR3 coding sequence is TGTGCCAGCAGCTTAAACCGAGGGGACACCATATATTTT.

This clonotype was picked up a small number of times. The chain carries TRBV24-1 and TRBJ1-4; no firm D call. Trimming removed 7 bases from V and 5 bases from J, with 7 bases in between. The CDR3 has 12 residues. Per the germline V gene, CDR1 is KGHDR and CDR2 is SFDVKD. CDR3 region: CATRDENEKLFF. The CDR3 DNA follows: TGTGCCACCAGGGATGAAAATGAAAAACTGTTTTTT.

The chain employs TRBV14 and TRBJ2-1; D gene unclear. Germline CDR1 SGHDN, CDR2 FVKESK. The V end lost 4 bases, the J end lost 0 bases, and 7 bases lay between the germline ends. The CDR3 extends over 14 amino acids. CDR3 in amino acids: CASSPSLSYNEQFF. The DNA for the CDR3 is TGTGCCAGCAGCCCCAGCCTCTCCTACAATGAGCAGTTCTTC.

This clonotype was counted many times. The chain is built from TRBV20-1 and TRBJ1-1; no definite D call. The CDR3 length is 14 residues. V was trimmed by 6 bases and J by 2 bases, leaving 16 bases between them. CDR1 is DFQATT, CDR2 SNEGSKA, per germline (reference sequence). CDR3 bases: TGCAGTGCCCACGCCGGGTCGAGTAACACTGAAGCTTTCTTT. The encoded protein is CSAHAGSSNTEAFF.

J is TRBJ2-1 and V is TRBV3-1; 14 bases agree with TRBD2. Germline CDR1 and CDR2: LGHDT and YNNKEL (reference sequence). There are 17 residues in the CDR3. The junction had 11 bases not matched to a gene; V was cut back by 4 bases and J by 9 bases. CDR3 nucleotides: TGTGCCAGCAGCCTTCCGGGACTAGCGGGGGTTAACGGTGAGCAGTTCTTC. It yields the protein CASSLPGLAGVNGEQFF.

A few counts support this clonotype. The chain is built from TRBV7-9 and TRBJ2-3; 7 nucleotides line up with TRBD2. Germline V gene lookup returns CDR1 SEHNR and CDR2 FQNEAQ (reference sequence). The CDR3 is 15 residues long. V shed 3 bases and J 4 bases; nucleotides not matched to a gene: 7. As DNA, the CDR3 is TGTGCCAGCAGCTTCGTTGGCGGGAGCGCAGATACGCAGTATTTT. Its translation: CASSFVGGSADTQYF.

The gene calls are TRBV15 and TRBJ2-7; D might be TRBD1 (6 bases). The germline V and J ends were trimmed by 4 bases and 0 bases, with 13 bases remaining between them. The germline CDR1 and CDR2 sequences are LNHNV and YYDKDF (reference sequence). CDR3 size: 15 residues. The DNA of the CDR3 is TGTGCCACCAGCAAAGGCCGGGACACCTCCTACGAGCAGTACTTC. Translation gives CATSKGRDTSYEQYF.

The V gene is TRBV2, the J gene TRBJ1-6, with D tentatively TRBD1 (5 bases). CDR3 length: 14 residues. Germline CDR1 and CDR2: SNHLY and FYNNEI. Trimming removed 8 bases at V and 7 bases at J, with 15 bases between. CDR3 bases: TGTGCCAGCTTAGGACAAGGGTCAAATTCACCCCTCCACTTT. Its translation: CASLGQGSNSPLHF.

This clonotype appeared a few times. This chain joins TRBV14 and TRBJ2-1; D is unclear. This CDR3 is 13 amino acids long. V was clipped by 0 bases and J by 5 bases, with 5 bases between them. Germline loops: CDR1 SGHDN, CDR2 FVKESK. Here the CDR3 DNA reads TGTGCCAGCAGCCAAGAATTGGACAATGAGCAGTTCTTC. This translates into CASSQELDNEQFF. Based on the CDR3 plus reference TRBV14 and TRBJ2-1, the full variable domain is EAGVTQFPSHSVIEKGQTVTLRCDPISGHDNLYWYRRVMGKEIKFLLHFVKESKQDESGMPNNRFLAERTGGTYSTLKVQPAELEDSGVYFCASSQELDNEQFFGPGTRLTVL.

The rearrangement uses TRBV9 and TRBJ1-6; 7 bases line up with TRBD1. This CDR3 region has 15 residues. With 0 bases clipped from V and 6 bases from J, the junction kept 3 bases outside the gene matches. Germline V gene sequence: CDR1 SGDLS, CDR2 YYNGEE. The CDR3 DNA follows: TGTGCCAGCAGCGTAGACCCAGGGGGTAATTCACCCCTCCACTTT. This encodes CASSVDPGGNSPLHF.

The chain is built from TRBV9 and TRBJ2-7, with TRBD2 matching over 12 bases. V trimming: 3 bases; J trimming: 9 bases; junction bases outside the gene matches: 7. CDR1 and CDR2 (germline): SGDLS, YYNGEE. This CDR3 spans 14 amino acids. The CDR3 reads CASSATSGSVRQYF. The CDR3 coding sequence is TGTGCCAGCAGCGCGACTAGCGGGAGCGTCCGGCAGTACTTC.

The chain links TRBV27 to TRBJ2-7; no definite D call. The CDR3 is 16 residues long. V was cut by 0 bases and J by 0 bases, with 12 bases left in between. From germline, CDR1 is MNHEY and CDR2 SMNVEV (reference sequence). The chain's CDR3 is CASSLSWRTISYEQYF. CDR3 nucleotide sequence: TGTGCCAGCAGTTTATCGTGGCGCACCATCTCCTACGAGCAGTACTTC.

This clonotype was seen a handful of times. The CDR3 loop reads CASSLRTDEKLFF. The CDR3, as DNA: TGTGCCAGCAGCCTCCGGACGGATGAAAAACTGTTTTTT. This chain links TRBV9 with TRBJ1-4; no definite D call. CDR3 length: 13 residues. CDR1 and CDR2 from the germline V gene are SGDLS and YYNGEE. Deletions cut 4 bases from V and 6 bases from J, with 10 bases between. Combining the CDR3 with reference TRBV9 and TRBJ1-4 gives the whole variable domain DSGVTQTPKHLITATGQRVTLRCSPRSGDLSVYWYQQSLDQGLQFLIQYYNGEERAKGNILERFSAQQFPDLHSELNLSSLELGDSALYFCASSLRTDEKLFFGSGTQLSVL.

The chain carries TRBV4-3 and TRBJ2-2; D unclear. The CDR3 spans 16 residues. Trimming cost V 6 bases and J 5 bases, with 19 bases left between them. Looked up from germline, CDR1 is LGHNA and CDR2 is YSLEER. The CDR3 nucleotides are TGCGCCAGCAGTCCCCGAACTGGGCGAGTTACCGGGGAGCTGTTTTTT. Translation: CASSPRTGRVTGELFF.

This clonotype turned up a few times. V is TRBV7-9 and J is TRBJ2-6; the D gene could be TRBD1 or TRBD2 (5 bases each). The germline V and J ends were trimmed by 6 bases and 0 bases, with 18 bases remaining between them. Germline V gene sequence: CDR1 SEHNR, CDR2 FQNEAQ (reference sequence). The CDR3 loop spans 18 amino acids. The CDR3 nucleotides read TGTGCCAGCAGTCTCGCCGGGACGGATTTCTCTGGGGCCAACGTCCTGACTTTC. This gives the protein CASSLAGTDFSGANVLTF.

V and J are TRBV12-3 or TRBV12-4 and TRBJ2-7, with 7 positions matching TRBD2. The trim removed 4 bases at V and 0 bases at J, leaving 0 bases unmatched. The CDR3 has 13 amino acids. The CDR3 loop reads CASSSGGSYEQYF. CDR3 bases: TGTGCCAGCAGTTCGGGGGGCTCCTACGAGCAGTACTTC.

The chain's CDR3 is CSARFDRVTGNTIYF. In DNA form, the CDR3 reads TGCAGTGCTAGGTTCGACAGGGTGACAGGAAACACCATATATTTT. This chain uses TRBV20-1 with TRBJ1-3; 7 positions match TRBD1. CDR1 DFQATT and CDR2 SNEGSKA come from the germline V gene (reference sequence). V was clipped by 3 bases and J by 4 bases; unmatched bases: 9. CDR3 length: 15 residues.

The chain links TRBV3-1 to TRBJ1-2; D possibly corresponds to TRBD1 (6 bases). V was trimmed by 4 bases and J by 2 bases, leaving 14 bases between them. Germline loops: CDR1 LGHDT, CDR2 YNNKEL (reference sequence). The CDR3 is made up of 15 amino acids. In nucleotides, the CDR3 is TGTGCCAGCAGCCCCTCGAGGAGGGGGAACTATGGCTACACCTTC. This gives the protein CASSPSRRGNYGYTF.

This clonotype occurred many times. The chain carries TRBV20-1 and TRBJ1-2; D is unresolved. The ends were cut back, 0 bases at V and 7 bases at J, with 15 bases in the middle. Germline assignment: CDR1 DFQATT and CDR2 SNEGSKA (reference sequence). CDR3 size: 14 residues. The CDR3 nucleotides are TGCAGTGCTAGAGAGGCAGTTGGGATCTTTGGCTACACCTTC. Its translation is CSAREAVGIFGYTF.

The sample holds a few counts of this clonotype. The chain links TRBV4-1 to TRBJ2-1, with D possibly matching TRBD1 (5 bases). Trimming removed 7 bases at V and 6 bases at J, with 19 bases between. CDR3 size: 15 residues. Germline V gives CDR1 MGHRA, CDR2 YSYEKL. The CDR3 nucleotides read TGCGCCAGCAACATAGACAGATCTGTAATCAATGAGCAGTTCTTC. This gives the protein CASNIDRSVINEQFF.